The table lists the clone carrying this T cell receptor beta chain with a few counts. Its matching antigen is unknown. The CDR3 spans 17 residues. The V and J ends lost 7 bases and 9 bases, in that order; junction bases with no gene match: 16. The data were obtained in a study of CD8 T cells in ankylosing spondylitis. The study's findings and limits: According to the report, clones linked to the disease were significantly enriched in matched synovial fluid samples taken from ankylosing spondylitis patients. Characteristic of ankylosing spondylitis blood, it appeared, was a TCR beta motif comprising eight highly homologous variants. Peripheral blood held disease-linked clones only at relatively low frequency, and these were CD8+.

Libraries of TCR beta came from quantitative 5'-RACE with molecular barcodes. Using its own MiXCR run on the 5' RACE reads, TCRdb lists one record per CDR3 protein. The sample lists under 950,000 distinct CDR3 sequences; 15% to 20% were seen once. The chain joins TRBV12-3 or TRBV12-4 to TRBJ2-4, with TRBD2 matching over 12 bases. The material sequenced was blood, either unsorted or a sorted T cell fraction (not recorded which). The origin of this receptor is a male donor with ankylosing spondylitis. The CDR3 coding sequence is TGTGCCAGCACCAAATGGGGTCTAGCGGGGGGGCCCGGCATTCAGTACTTC. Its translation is CASTKWGLAGGPGIQYF.